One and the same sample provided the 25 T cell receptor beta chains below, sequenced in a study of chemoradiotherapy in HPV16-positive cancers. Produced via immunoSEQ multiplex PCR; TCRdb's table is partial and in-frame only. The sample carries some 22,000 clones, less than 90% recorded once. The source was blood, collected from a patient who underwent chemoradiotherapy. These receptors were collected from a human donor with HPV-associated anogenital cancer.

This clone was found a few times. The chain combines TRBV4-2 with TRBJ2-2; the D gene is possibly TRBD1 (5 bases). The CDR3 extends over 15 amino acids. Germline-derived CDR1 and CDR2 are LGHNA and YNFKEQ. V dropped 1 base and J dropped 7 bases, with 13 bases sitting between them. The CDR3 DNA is TGTGCCAGCAGCCAAGGGGGCAGGGATATCGGGGAGCTGTTTTTT. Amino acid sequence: CASSQGGRDIGELFF.

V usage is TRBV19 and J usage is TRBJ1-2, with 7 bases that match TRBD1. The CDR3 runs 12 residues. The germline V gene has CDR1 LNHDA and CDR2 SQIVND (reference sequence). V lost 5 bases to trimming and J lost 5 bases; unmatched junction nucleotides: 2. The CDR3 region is CASSAQGYGYTF. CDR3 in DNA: TGTGCCAGTAGTGCACAGGGGTATGGCTACACCTTC.

The CDR3 sequence: CASSATVGELFF. The CDR3 region has the DNA TGTGCCAGCAGTGCCACGGTCGGGGAGCTGTTTTTT. V and J are TRBV6-1 and TRBJ2-2; D is undetermined. Trimming cost V 4 bases and J 7 bases, with 7 bases left between them. The CDR3 is made up of 12 amino acids. CDR1 MNHNS and CDR2 SASEGT come from the germline V gene.

The CDR3 sequence: CASSYWPTQEAEAFF. Here the CDR3 DNA reads TGTGCCAGCAGTTACTGGCCAACCCAGGAGGCTGAAGCTTTCTTT. This sequence joins TRBV6-5 and TRBJ1-1; D gene uncertain. Between the trimmed V and J ends, which lost 1 base and 6 bases, there was a span of 15 bases. Germline CDR1 is MNHEY and CDR2 is SVGAGI. CDR3 length equals 15 residues.

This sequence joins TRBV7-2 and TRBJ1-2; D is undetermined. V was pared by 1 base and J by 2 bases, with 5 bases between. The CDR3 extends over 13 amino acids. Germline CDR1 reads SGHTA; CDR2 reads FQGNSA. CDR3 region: CASSLGRNYGYTF. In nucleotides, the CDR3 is TGTGCCAGCAGCTTAGGCCGAAACTATGGCTACACCTTC.

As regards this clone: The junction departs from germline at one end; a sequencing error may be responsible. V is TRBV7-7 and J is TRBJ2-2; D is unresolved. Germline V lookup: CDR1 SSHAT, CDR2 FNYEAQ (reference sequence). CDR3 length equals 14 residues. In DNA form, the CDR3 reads TGTGCTAGCAGCTCCCTAGGGAACACCGGGGAGCTGTTTTTT. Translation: CASSSLGNTGELFF.

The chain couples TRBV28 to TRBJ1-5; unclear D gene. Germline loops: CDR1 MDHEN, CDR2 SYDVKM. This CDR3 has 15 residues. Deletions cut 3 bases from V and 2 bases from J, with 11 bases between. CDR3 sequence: CASSFGSGGNQPQHF. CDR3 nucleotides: TGTGCCAGCAGTTTTGGATCAGGTGGCAATCAGCCCCAGCATTTT.

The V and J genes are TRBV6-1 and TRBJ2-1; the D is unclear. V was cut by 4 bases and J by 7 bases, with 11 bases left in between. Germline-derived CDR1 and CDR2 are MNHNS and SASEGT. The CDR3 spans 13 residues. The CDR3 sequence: CASSGAEKNEQFF. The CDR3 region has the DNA TGTGCCAGCAGTGGGGCAGAGAAGAATGAGCAGTTCTTC.

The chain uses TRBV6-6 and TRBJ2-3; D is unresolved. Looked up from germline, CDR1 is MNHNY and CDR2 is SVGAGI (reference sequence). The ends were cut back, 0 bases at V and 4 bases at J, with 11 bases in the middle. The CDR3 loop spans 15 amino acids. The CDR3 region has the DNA TGTGCCAGCAGTTACTCGGGAACCCGAGCAGATACGCAGTATTTT. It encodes CASSYSGTRADTQYF.

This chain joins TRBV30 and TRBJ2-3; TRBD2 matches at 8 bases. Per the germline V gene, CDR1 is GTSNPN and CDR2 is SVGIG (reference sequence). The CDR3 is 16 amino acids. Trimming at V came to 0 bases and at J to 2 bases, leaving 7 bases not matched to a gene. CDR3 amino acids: CAWSVWGSGDTDTQYF. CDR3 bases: TGTGCCTGGAGTGTATGGGGTAGCGGGGACACAGATACGCAGTATTTT.

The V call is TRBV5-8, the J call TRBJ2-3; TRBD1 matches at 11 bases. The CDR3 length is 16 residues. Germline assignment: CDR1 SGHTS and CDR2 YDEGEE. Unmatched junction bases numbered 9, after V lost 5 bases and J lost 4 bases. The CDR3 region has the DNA TGTGCCAGCAGTCATGGACAGGGGGCTTTTGCAGATACGCAGTATTTT. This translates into CASSHGQGAFADTQYF.

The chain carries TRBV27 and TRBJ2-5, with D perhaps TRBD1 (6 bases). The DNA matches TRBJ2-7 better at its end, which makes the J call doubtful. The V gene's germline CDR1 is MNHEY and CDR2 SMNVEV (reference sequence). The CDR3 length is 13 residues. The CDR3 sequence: CASRLNRAGEQYF. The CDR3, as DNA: TGTGCCAGCAGGCTCAACAGGGCAGGCGAGCAGTACTTC.

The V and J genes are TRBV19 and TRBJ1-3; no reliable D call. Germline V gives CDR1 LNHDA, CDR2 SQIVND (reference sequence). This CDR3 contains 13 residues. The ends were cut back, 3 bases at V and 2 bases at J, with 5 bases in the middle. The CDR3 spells CASSMRAGNTIYF. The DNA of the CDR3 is TGTGCCAGTAGTATGCGGGCTGGAAACACCATATATTTT.

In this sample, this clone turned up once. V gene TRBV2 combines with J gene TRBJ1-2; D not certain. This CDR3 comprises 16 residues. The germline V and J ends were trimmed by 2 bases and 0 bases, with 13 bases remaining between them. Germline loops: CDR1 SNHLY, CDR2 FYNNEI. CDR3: CASSERQPSSNYGYTF. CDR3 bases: TGTGCCAGCAGTGAACGGCAGCCGTCCTCTAACTATGGCTACACCTTC.

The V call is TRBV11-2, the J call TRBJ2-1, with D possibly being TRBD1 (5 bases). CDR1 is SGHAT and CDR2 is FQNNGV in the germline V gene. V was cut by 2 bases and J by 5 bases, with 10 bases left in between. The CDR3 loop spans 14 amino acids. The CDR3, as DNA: TGTGCCAGCAGCTTACCTACAGGAAACAATGAGCAGTTCTTC. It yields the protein CASSLPTGNNEQFF.

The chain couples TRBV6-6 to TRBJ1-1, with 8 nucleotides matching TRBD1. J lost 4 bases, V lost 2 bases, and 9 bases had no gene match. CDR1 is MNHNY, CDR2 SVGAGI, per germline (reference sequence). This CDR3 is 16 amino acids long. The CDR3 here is CASSYGTGALGTEAFF. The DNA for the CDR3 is TGTGCCAGCAGTTACGGGACAGGTGCCCTGGGCACTGAAGCTTTCTTT.

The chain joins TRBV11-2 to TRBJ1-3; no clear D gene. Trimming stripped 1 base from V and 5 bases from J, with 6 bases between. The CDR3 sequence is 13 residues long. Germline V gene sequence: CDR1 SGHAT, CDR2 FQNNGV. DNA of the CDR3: TGTGCCAGCAGCTTAGGGGTGAGAAACACCATATATTTT. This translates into CASSLGVRNTIYF.

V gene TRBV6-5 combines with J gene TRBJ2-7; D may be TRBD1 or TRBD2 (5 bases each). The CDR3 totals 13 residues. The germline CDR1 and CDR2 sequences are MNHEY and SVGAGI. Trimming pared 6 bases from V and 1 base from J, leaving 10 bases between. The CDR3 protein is CASRAGASYEQYF. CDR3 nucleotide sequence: TGTGCCAGCAGAGCCGGGGCATCCTACGAGCAGTACTTC.

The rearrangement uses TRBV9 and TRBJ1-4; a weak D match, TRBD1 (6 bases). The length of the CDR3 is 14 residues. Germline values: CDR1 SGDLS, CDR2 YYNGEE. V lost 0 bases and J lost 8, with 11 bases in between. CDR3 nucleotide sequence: TGTGCCAGCAGCGTAGAAGCCAGGGGAGAAAAACTGTTTTTT. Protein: CASSVEARGEKLFF.

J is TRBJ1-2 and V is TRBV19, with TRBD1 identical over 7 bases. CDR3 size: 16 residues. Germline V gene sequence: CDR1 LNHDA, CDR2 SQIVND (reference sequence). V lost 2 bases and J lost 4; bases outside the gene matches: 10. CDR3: CASSISQGGSPYGYTF. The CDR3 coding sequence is TGTGCCAGTAGTATATCCCAGGGGGGGTCCCCCTATGGCTACACCTTC. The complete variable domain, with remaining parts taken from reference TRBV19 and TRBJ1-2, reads DGGITQSPKYLFRKEGQNVTLSCEQNLNHDAMYWYRQDPGQGLRLIYYSQIVNDFQKGDIAEGYSVSREKKESFPLTVTSAQKNPTAFYLCASSISQGGSPYGYTFGSGTRLTVV.

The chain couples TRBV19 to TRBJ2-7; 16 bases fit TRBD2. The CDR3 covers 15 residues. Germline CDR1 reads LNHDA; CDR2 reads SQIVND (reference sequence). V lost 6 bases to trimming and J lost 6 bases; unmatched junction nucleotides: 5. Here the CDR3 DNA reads TGTGCCAGTAGGGGACTAGCGGGGGGGCCGAGCGAGCAGTACTTC. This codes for CASRGLAGGPSEQYF.

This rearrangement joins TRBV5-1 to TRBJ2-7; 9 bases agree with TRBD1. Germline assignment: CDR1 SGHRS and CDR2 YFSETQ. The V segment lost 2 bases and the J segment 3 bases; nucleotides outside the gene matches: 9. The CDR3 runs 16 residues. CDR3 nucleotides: TGCGCCAGCAGCTTTAACTCCGGGACAGGGATCTACGAGCAGTACTTC. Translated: CASSFNSGTGIYEQYF.

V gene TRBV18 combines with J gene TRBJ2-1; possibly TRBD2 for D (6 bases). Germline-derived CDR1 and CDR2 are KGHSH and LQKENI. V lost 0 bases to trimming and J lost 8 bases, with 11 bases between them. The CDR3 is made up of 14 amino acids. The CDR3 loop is CASSPPSSADEQFF. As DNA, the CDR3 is TGTGCCAGCTCACCACCGTCTAGCGCCGATGAGCAGTTCTTC.

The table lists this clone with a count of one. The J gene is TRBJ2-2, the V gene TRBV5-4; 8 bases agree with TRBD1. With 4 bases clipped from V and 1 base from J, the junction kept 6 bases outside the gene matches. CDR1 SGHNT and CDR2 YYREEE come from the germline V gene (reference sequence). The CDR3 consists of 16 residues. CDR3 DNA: TGTGCCAGCAGCATGACCGGGACAGGGAACACCGGGGAGCTGTTTTTT. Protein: CASSMTGTGNTGELFF.

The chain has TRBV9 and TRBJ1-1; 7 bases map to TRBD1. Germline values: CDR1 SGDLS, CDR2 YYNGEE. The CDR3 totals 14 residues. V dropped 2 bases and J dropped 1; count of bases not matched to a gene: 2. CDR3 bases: TGTGCCAGCAGCGTGGGACAGCCGAACACTGAAGCTTTCTTT. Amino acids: CASSVGQPNTEAFF.